Sequencing of this T cell receptor beta chain was carried out in a study of identical twins' blood T cells. In the study overall: About twelve libraries, six alpha and six beta, gave 50 million or so reads.

All three twin pairs grew up together with likely shared infections and vaccines. Germline V gene data show CDR1 as SGHNT and CDR2 as YENEEA. V shed 6 bases and J shed 0 bases, with 12 bases lying between them. This CDR3 is 15 amino acids long. Findings of the study overall: Out-of-frame TCRbeta clonotypes reportedly had markedly more similar V usage in twins than unrelated donors.

TCRdb reprocessed the 5' RACE reads with MiXCR, giving one entry per CDR3 protein. This sample has around 380,000 distinct CDR3 sequences; about 28% occur once, and the top ten carry approximately 6.6%. In the case of this clonotype: Its matching antigen is unknown.

Sequencing input: PBMCs. The chain joins TRBV11-3 to TRBJ2-4, with D perhaps TRBD1 (6 bases). This receptor was taken from a woman aged 18 to 55 in good health. The CDR3 loop is CASSSGQLAKNIQYF. CDR3 in DNA: TGTGCCAGCAGTTCGGGACAACTAGCCAAAAACATTCAGTACTTC.